This TCR beta chain was sequenced in a study of T cell responses to AZD1222 COVID-19 vaccine. Comment on this clone: The target antigen is unknown.

The data were produced by immunoSEQ multiplex PCR, yet TCRdb's version contains in-frame clones alone and is incomplete. The data hold about 200,000 clones, with approximately 89% observed a single time. V lost 7 bases, J lost 6 bases, and 12 bases lay in between. The germline gives CDR1 LNHDA, CDR2 SQIVND (reference sequence). The CDR3 covers 13 residues. Study findings and constraints: Seropositivity was recorded at baseline in only 6 or 7 AZD1222 recipients. Donors, mostly white British, included more females; clonal diversity was possibly underestimated. Following two doses of AZD1222, Spike-specific TCR breadth and depth rose. Samples come after the peak T cell response, not at day 14.

This clonotype was obtained from an adult who received the AZD1222 COVID-19 vaccine. The chain employs TRBV19 and TRBJ1-4; a possible D gene is TRBD1 (6 bases). This specimen was peripheral blood, taken 28 days after the second AZD1222 dose. This chain's CDR3 is CASTIAGDEKLFF. DNA for the CDR3: TGTGCCAGTACGATTGCAGGGGATGAAAAACTGTTTTTT.